These 27 T cell receptor beta chains came from one sample sequenced in a study of T cells after posttransplantation cyclophosphamide. Here immunoSEQ multiplex PCR was the method, and the copy in TCRdb shows in-frame clones only, minus some. The repertoire has about 32,000 clones, roughly 90% of them found once; the top ten carry 0.1% to 0.12%. The naive gate required viable CD3+CD4+ or CD3+CD8+ cells with CCR7+CD45RA+CD45RO-CD95-CD27+CD28+ phenotype. The sequencing input was naive CD4+ T cells sorted from blood. The receptors shown here come from a man younger than 40 in good health and a related stem cell transplant donor.

V and J are TRBV6-1 and TRBJ1-3; possible D gene TRBD1, 5 bases. CDR3 length: 15 residues. Trimming left V 1 base short and J 0 bases short, with 7 bases between. The germline gives CDR1 MNHNS, CDR2 SASEGT. The CDR3 coding sequence is TGTGCCAGCAGTGAAGGACAGATCTCTGGAAACACCATATATTTT. Amino acid sequence: CASSEGQISGNTIYF.

J is TRBJ1-2 and V is TRBV2, with a tentative D call TRBD1 (5 bases). Deletions cut 8 bases from V and 11 bases from J, with 24 bases between. CDR3 length equals 14 residues. Germline lookup yields CDR1 SNHLY and CDR2 FYNNEI. CDR3 DNA sequence: TGTGCCAGCGCCGGGGGACTGAACCCTCTAAGGTACACCTTC. Translating it yields CASAGGLNPLRYTF.

The chain combines TRBV18 with TRBJ2-3, with 10 nucleotides matching TRBD1. Per the germline V gene, CDR1 is KGHSH and CDR2 is LQKENI. This CDR3 comprises 17 residues. The V and J ends lost 5 bases and 2 bases, in that order; junction bases with no gene match: 10. CDR3 DNA: TGTGCCAGCTCATTCACCGGGACAGGGGTTTTCACAGATACGCAGTATTTT. It is translated as CASSFTGTGVFTDTQYF.

The rearrangement joins TRBV6-7 to TRBJ1-3; 8 nucleotides agree with TRBD1. TRBV6-7 is marked as an open reading frame, function uncertain. The CDR3 spans 17 residues. With 2 bases clipped from V and 0 bases from J, the junction kept 6 bases outside the gene matches. Here the CDR3 DNA reads TGTGCCAGCAGTTACGCAGGGGGCCCCTTCTCTGGAAACACCATATATTTT. It is translated as CASSYAGGPFSGNTIYF.

The chain carries TRBV5-1 and TRBJ2-3; perhaps TRBD1 as D (6 bases). The CDR3 has 15 residues. V was shortened by 0 bases and J by 3 bases, with 11 bases between the two germline ends. Germline lookup yields CDR1 SGHRS and CDR2 YFSETQ. CDR3 nucleotide sequence: TGCGCCAGCAGCTTGGGAGGGGGTTATACAGATACGCAGTATTTT. Protein: CASSLGGGYTDTQYF.

V and J are TRBV2 and TRBJ2-2, with D perhaps TRBD1 (5 bases). CDR3 length equals 15 residues. CDR1 and CDR2 (germline): SNHLY, FYNNEI. The ends were cut back, 4 bases at V and 2 bases at J, with 11 bases in the middle. CDR3 coding DNA: TGTGCCAGCAGTGTTTCAGACAGCAACACCGGGGAGCTGTTTTTT. Its translation is CASSVSDSNTGELFF.

This chain connects TRBV6-1 to TRBJ1-3; D is uncertain. Germline assignment: CDR1 MNHNS and CDR2 SASEGT. Trimming removed 6 bases from V and 0 bases from J, with 6 bases in between. There are 13 residues in the CDR3. DNA of the CDR3: TGTGCCAGCAGCGGGAGCTCTGGAAACACCATATATTTT. Translated, it gives CASSGSSGNTIYF.

The CDR3 nucleotides are TGTGCAAGTCGCTACCGGGACACCGGGGAGCTGTTTTTT. It codes for CASRYRDTGELFF. The chain carries TRBV12-2 and TRBJ2-2; the table calls TRBD2, which could not be checked here. TRBV12-2 is a known pseudogene. The CDR3 loop spans 13 amino acids.

V and J are TRBV19 and TRBJ2-1; 10 bases are a match to TRBD1. After removal of 5 bases from V and 8 bases from J, the junction contained 15 bases not matched to a gene. The CDR3 has 17 residues. Germline V gene lookup returns CDR1 LNHDA and CDR2 SQIVND (reference sequence). The CDR3 DNA reads TGTGCCAGTAGTGTCCCGGGATCTGGGACAGGGGCCCATGAGCAGTTCTTC. Amino acids: CASSVPGSGTGAHEQFF.

The chain has TRBV27 and TRBJ1-3; 7 bases are shared with TRBD1. V shed 5 bases, J shed 0 bases, and the junction held 1 base outside the gene matches. Germline CDR1 MNHEY, CDR2 SMNVEV (reference sequence). CDR3 length equals 14 residues. CDR3 in DNA: TGTGCCAGCAGTCGACAGGGCTCTGGAAACACCATATATTTT. Encoded protein: CASSRQGSGNTIYF.

The rearrangement joins TRBV27 to TRBJ1-2; possibly TRBD1 for D (6 bases). The CDR3 sequence is 11 residues long. CDR1 is MNHEY and CDR2 is SMNVEV in the germline V gene (reference sequence). For the CDR3, the DNA is TGTACCTCAGGGGCCTGCTATGGCTACACCTTC. Encoded protein: CTSGACYGYTF.

The chain joins TRBV7-2 to TRBJ1-1; 7 bases align to TRBD1. CDR3 length: 15 amino acids. The germline CDR1 and CDR2 sequences are SGHTA and FQGNSA. V was clipped by 5 bases and J by 6 bases; unmatched bases: 12. In DNA, the CDR3 is TGTGCCAGCAGCCAGGGGGGCCTAATAGGTCCTGAAGCTTTCTTT. Residues: CASSQGGLIGPEAFF.

The J gene is TRBJ1-3, the V gene TRBV6-6, with a weak D call TRBD1 (5 bases). The CDR3 extends over 16 amino acids. The V gene lost 8 bases and the J gene lost 1 base, with 18 bases spanning the gap. Germline V lookup: CDR1 MNHNY, CDR2 SVGAGI (reference sequence). DNA for the CDR3: TGTGCCAGCCACAGGCCGGAAAGCTTTTCTGGAAACACCATATATTTT. As protein: CASHRPESFSGNTIYF.

The chain recombines TRBV7-8 with TRBJ2-3; a possible D gene is TRBD1 (5 bases). The CDR3 consists of 14 residues. V was pared by 6 bases and J by 1 base, with 11 bases between. CDR1 is SGHVS and CDR2 is FQNEAQ in the germline V gene. CDR3: CASSRPTGTDTQYF. In nucleotides, the CDR3 is TGTGCCAGCAGTCGCCCGACAGGCACAGATACGCAGTATTTT.

The chain is built from TRBV28 and TRBJ2-7, with TRBD1 as a possible D gene (5 bases). V gave up 7 bases and J gave up 3 bases, with 16 bases separating them. Germline V gives CDR1 MDHEN, CDR2 SYDVKM. This CDR3 comprises 14 residues. CDR3 in DNA: TGTGCCAGCACCAGATCGGACACGCTCTACGAGCAGTACTTC. It is translated as CASTRSDTLYEQYF.

V is TRBV9 and J is TRBJ2-7; the D gene is possibly TRBD2 (6 bases). CDR1 is SGDLS, CDR2 YYNGEE, per germline. V lost 1 base to trimming and J lost 6 bases, with 14 bases between them. This CDR3 contains 14 residues. Written as DNA, the CDR3 is TGTGCCAGCAGCGTATCGGGAGAACCCCTCGAGCAGTACTTC. The encoded protein is CASSVSGEPLEQYF.

The gene calls are TRBV18 and TRBJ2-7, with D maybe TRBD2 (5 bases). Trimming took off 5 bases at V and 0 bases at J, with 11 bases between the two ends. The CDR3 is 14 amino acids. Per the germline V gene, CDR1 is KGHSH and CDR2 is LQKENI. This CDR3 reads CASSSSSISYEQYF. CDR3 coding DNA: TGTGCCAGCTCATCTAGCTCGATCTCCTACGAGCAGTACTTC.

This sequence joins TRBV6-1 and TRBJ2-1; TRBD1 matches at 8 bases. Germline values: CDR1 MNHNS, CDR2 SASEGT. The CDR3 runs 14 residues. V was pared by 8 bases and J by 6 bases, with 9 bases of the junction left unmatched. The CDR3 protein is CASYRGQGGNEQFF. DNA for the CDR3: TGTGCCAGCTACCGCGGACAGGGTGGCAATGAGCAGTTCTTC.

The chain joins TRBV21-1 to TRBJ2-4; TRBD1, as called in the table, went unchecked against the DNA. TRBV21-1 is a pseudogene. The CDR3 is made up of 19 amino acids. CDR3 loop: CASSKWPGQRNIAKNIQYF. The CDR3 DNA is TGTGCCAGCAGCAAATGGCCCGGACAAAGGAATATAGCCAAAAACATTCAGTACTTC.

V usage is TRBV6-5 and J usage is TRBJ2-2; perhaps TRBD2 as D (6 bases). Germline V lookup: CDR1 MNHEY, CDR2 SVGAGI. Trimming removed 6 bases at V and 7 bases at J, with 12 bases between. This CDR3 is 13 amino acids long. The CDR3 DNA reads TGTGCCAGCAGCCGCCCCGGGAGCGGGGAGCTGTTTTTT. It encodes CASSRPGSGELFF.

The rearrangement joins TRBV4-2 to TRBJ1-2; 12 nucleotides agree with TRBD1. The CDR3 totals 16 residues. V trimming: 0 bases; J trimming: 8 bases; junction bases outside the gene matches: 7. CDR1 and CDR2 (germline): LGHNA, YNFKEQ. The CDR3 region is CASSQDRGQGARGYTF. For the CDR3, the DNA is TGTGCCAGCAGCCAAGACCGGGGACAGGGGGCGCGGGGCTACACCTTC.

The chain links TRBV25-1 to TRBJ1-2, with 8 bases lining up with TRBD1. The germline V gene has CDR1 MGHDK and CDR2 SYGVNS. The CDR3 consists of 16 residues. J gave up 0 bases and V 6 bases, and 9 bases lay outside the gene matches. The CDR3 region is CASRGQGLFSNYGYTF. For the CDR3, the DNA is TGTGCCAGCAGAGGACAGGGCTTATTCTCTAACTATGGCTACACCTTC.

This chain connects TRBV2 to TRBJ2-3, with TRBD2 matching 15 bases. This CDR3 is 16 amino acids long. J gave up 5 bases and V 4 bases, and 4 bases lay outside the gene matches. Germline CDR1 is SNHLY and CDR2 is FYNNEI. In DNA form, the CDR3 reads TGTGCCAGCAGTGCCGGGACTAGCGGGGGGTTAGATACGCAGTATTTT. As protein: CASSAGTSGGLDTQYF.

V usage is TRBV6-5 and J usage is TRBJ2-7; 7 bases line up with TRBD1. V dropped 10 bases and J dropped 7; count of bases not matched to a gene: 10. CDR1 is MNHEY and CDR2 is SVGAGI in the germline V gene. The length of the CDR3 is 12 residues. The CDR3 DNA is TGTGCCACCACAGGGGAAGTGGGGGAGCAGTACTTC. The encoded protein is CATTGEVGEQYF.

The chain has TRBV2 and TRBJ2-1; D may be TRBD2 (5 bases). Trimming took 3 bases from V and 3 from J, leaving 12 bases between them. This CDR3 spans 15 amino acids. The germline gives CDR1 SNHLY, CDR2 FYNNEI. CDR3 in DNA: TGTGCCAGCAGTGAGCGGGCGATATTCTACAATGAGCAGTTCTTC. This encodes CASSERAIFYNEQFF. Looking up the rest from reference TRBV2 and TRBJ2-1 gives the full variable domain: EPEVTQTPSHQVTQMGQEVILRCVPISNHLYFYWYRQILGQKVEFLVSFYNNEISEKSEIFDDQFSVERPDGSNFTLKIRSTKLEDSAMYFCASSERAIFYNEQFFGPGTRLTVL.

This rearrangement joins TRBV2 to TRBJ1-3; 8 positions match TRBD1. Germline CDR1 and CDR2: SNHLY and FYNNEI. Losses at the gene ends were 7 bases for V and 4 bases for J; bases not matched to a gene: 9. The CDR3 has 15 residues. CDR3 in amino acids: CASNVRGRKGNTIYF. The DNA of the CDR3 is TGTGCCAGCAATGTCAGGGGGCGAAAAGGAAACACCATATATTTT. The full variable domain, with the rest looked up from reference TRBV2 and TRBJ1-3, is EPEVTQTPSHQVTQMGQEVILRCVPISNHLYFYWYRQILGQKVEFLVSFYNNEISEKSEIFDDQFSVERPDGSNFTLKIRSTKLEDSAMYFCASNVRGRKGNTIYFGEGSWLTVV.

The V gene is TRBV7-2, the J gene TRBJ1-6; D unresolved. Germline V gene data show CDR1 as SGHTA and CDR2 as FQGNSA. The CDR3 totals 13 residues. V was cut by 5 bases and J by 16 bases, with 18 bases left in between. The chain's CDR3 is CASSRILGDMLHF. CDR3 nucleotide sequence: TGTGCCAGCAGCCGGATTCTAGGAGATATGCTCCACTTT.